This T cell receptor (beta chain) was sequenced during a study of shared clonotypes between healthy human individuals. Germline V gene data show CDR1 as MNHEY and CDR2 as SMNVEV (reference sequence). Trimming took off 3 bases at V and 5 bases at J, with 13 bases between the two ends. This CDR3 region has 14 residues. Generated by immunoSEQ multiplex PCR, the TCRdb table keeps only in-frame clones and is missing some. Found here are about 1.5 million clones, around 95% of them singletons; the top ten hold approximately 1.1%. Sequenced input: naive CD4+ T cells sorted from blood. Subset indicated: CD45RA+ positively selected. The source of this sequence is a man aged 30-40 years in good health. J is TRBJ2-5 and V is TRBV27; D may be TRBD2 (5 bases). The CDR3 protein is CASSFERTGETQYF. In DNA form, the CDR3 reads TGTGCCAGCAGTTTTGAGCGGACGGGCGAGACCCAGTACTTC.